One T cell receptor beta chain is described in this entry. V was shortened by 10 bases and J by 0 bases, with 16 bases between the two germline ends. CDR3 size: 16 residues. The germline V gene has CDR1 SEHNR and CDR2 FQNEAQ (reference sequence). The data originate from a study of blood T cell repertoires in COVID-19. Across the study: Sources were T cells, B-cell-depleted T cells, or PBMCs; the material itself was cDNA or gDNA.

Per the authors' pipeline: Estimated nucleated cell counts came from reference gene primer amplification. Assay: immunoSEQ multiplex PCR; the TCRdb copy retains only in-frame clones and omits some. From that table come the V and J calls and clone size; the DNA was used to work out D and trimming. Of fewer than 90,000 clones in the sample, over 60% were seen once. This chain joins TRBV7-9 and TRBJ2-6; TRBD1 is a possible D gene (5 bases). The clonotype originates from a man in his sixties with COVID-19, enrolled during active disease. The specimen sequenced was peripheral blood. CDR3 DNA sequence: TGTGCCACCGGACAAGGGGTGGGCTCTGGGGCCAACGTCCTGACTTTC. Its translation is CATGQGVGSGANVLTF.